This T cell receptor beta chain comes out of a study of cytomegalovirus exposure and HLA in healthy donors. As regards this clone: The antigen remains undetermined.

Whole-study results and caveats: Cytomegalovirus association was assigned to approximately 180 TCR beta chains. In vitro work confirmed that a few CMV-associated chains recognize CMV antigens. Later on, analysis showed that most CMV-associated TCR beta chains appeared to be HLA-restricted.

Germline loops: CDR1 MNHNS, CDR2 SASEGT. The CDR3 contains 12 residues. Trimming took off 3 bases at V and 7 bases at J, with 4 bases between the two ends. Primers for the PCR totalled 60 Vbeta and 13 Jbeta. Assay: immunoSEQ multiplex PCR; the TCRdb copy retains only in-frame clones and omits some. The sample includes 110,000 to 150,000 clones, roughly 80% of them seen just once. The sample consisted of PBMCs. This receptor was identified in a male donor in good health and CMV-seronegative. The V and J genes are TRBV6-1 and TRBJ1-6; D remains ambiguous. Written as DNA, the CDR3 is TGTGCCAGCAGTGATCAGAATTCACCCCTCCACTTT. It yields the protein CASSDQNSPLHF.